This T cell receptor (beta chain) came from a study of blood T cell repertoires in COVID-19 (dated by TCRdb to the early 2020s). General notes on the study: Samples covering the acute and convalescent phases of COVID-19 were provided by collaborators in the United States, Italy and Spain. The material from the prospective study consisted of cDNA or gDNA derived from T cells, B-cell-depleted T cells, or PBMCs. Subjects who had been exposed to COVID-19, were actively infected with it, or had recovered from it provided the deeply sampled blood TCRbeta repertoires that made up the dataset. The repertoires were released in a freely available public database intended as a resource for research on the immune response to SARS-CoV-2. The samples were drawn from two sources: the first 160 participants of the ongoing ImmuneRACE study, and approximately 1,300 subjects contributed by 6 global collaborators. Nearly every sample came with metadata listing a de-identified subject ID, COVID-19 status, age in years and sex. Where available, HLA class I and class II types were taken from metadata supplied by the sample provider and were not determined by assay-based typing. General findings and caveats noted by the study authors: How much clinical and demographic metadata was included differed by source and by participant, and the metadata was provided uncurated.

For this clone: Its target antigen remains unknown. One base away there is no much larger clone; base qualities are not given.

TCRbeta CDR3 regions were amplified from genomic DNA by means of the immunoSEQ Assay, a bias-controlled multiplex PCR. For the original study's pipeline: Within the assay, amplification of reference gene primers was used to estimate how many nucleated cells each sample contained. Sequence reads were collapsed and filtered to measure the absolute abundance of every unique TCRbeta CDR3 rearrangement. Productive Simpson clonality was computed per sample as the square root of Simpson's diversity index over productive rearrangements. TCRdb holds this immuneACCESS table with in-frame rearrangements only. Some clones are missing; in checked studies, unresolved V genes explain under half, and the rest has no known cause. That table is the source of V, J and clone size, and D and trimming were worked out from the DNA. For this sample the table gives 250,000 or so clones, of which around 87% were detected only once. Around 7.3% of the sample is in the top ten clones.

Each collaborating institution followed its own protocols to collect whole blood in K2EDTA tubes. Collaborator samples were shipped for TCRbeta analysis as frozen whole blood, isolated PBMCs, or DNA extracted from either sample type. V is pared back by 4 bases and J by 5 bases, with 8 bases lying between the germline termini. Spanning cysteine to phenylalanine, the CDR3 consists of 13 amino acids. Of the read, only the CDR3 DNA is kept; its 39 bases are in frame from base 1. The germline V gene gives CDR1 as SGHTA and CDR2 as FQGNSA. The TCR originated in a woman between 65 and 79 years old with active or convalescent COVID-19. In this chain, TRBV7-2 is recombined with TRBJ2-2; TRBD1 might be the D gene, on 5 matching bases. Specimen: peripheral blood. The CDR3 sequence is CASSYQGTGELFF. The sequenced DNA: TGTGCCAGCAGCTACCAGGGAACCGGGGAGCTGTTTTTT. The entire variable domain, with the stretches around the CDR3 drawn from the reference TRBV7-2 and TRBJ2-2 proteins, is GAGVSQSPSNKVTEKGKDVELRCDPISGHTALYWYRQSLGQGLEFLIYFQGNSAPDKSGLPSDRFSAERTGGSVSTLTIQRTQQEDSAVYLCASSYQGTGELFFGEGSRLTVL.